This passage covers 15 T cell receptor beta chains from one sample sequenced in a study of T cells after posttransplantation cyclophosphamide. Profiling relied on immunoSEQ multiplex PCR, and the TCRdb table lists in-frame clones only, not all of them. The sample gives fewer than 8,500 clones, approximately 84% of which show up once; around a quarter is in the top ten. Cyclophosphamide on days +3 and +4 followed busulfan-fludarabine conditioning and a marrow graft. Here the sequenced sample was CD8+ T cells sorted from PBMCs, taken roughly 1,400 days after allogeneic stem cell transplant with posttransplant cyclophosphamide. These receptor sequences come from a female patient between 50 and 59 years old who received an allogeneic stem cell transplant from a related donor, was CMV-positive, and had no GVHD. The T cells may come from the graft donor.

The chain is built from TRBV14 and TRBJ2-7, with D maybe TRBD2 (5 bases). Deletions cut 8 bases from V and 2 bases from J, with 10 bases between. Germline V gene lookup returns CDR1 SGHDN and CDR2 FVKESK. The CDR3 consists of 12 residues. Here the CDR3 DNA reads TGTGCCAGCGGCTGGAGGACCTACGAGCAGTACTTC. Translated, it gives CASGWRTYEQYF. Full variable domain (outside the CDR3, taken from reference TRBV14 and TRBJ2-7): EAGVTQFPSHSVIEKGQTVTLRCDPISGHDNLYWYRRVMGKEIKFLLHFVKESKQDESGMPNNRFLAERTGGTYSTLKVQPAELEDSGVYFCASGWRTYEQYFGPGTRLTVT.

V and J are TRBV5-1 and TRBJ2-5; TRBD2 aligns across 7 bases. The germline V gene encodes CDR1 SGHRS and CDR2 YFSETQ. This CDR3 region has 14 residues. J gave up 3 bases and V 4 bases, and 6 bases lay outside the gene matches. The CDR3 here is CASSPREGKETQYF. The CDR3 DNA follows: TGCGCCAGCAGCCCCAGGGAGGGGAAAGAGACCCAGTACTTC.

J is TRBJ1-2 and V is TRBV14; D not certain. CDR1 and CDR2 (germline): SGHDN, FVKESK. The CDR3 length is 16 residues. V lost 0 bases to trimming and J lost 5 bases, with 16 bases between them. CDR3 DNA: TGTGCCAGCAGCCAAGATCCCCAGCAATTACTATATGGCTACACCTTC. Translated, it gives CASSQDPQQLLYGYTF.

The chain combines TRBV28 with TRBJ2-5, with a possible D match to TRBD1 (6 bases). Trimming removed 0 bases at V and 2 bases at J, with 10 bases between. The CDR3 totals 15 residues. Germline V lookup: CDR1 MDHEN, CDR2 SYDVKM. CDR3 nucleotides: TGTGCCAGCAGTTTATGGAGGGACAATCAAGAGACCCAGTACTTC. Residues: CASSLWRDNQETQYF. The variable domain in full, completed from reference TRBV28 and TRBJ2-5, reads DVKVTQSSRYLVKRTGEKVFLECVQDMDHENMFWYRQDPGLGLRLIYFSYDVKMKEKGDIPEGYSVSREKKERFSLILESASTNQTSMYLCASSLWRDNQETQYFGPGTRLLVL.

The J gene is TRBJ1-5, the V gene TRBV2; D perhaps matches TRBD1 (6 bases). The length of the CDR3 is 14 residues. V lost 8 bases to trimming and J lost 3 bases, with 14 bases between them. The V gene's germline CDR1 is SNHLY and CDR2 FYNNEI. CDR3 sequence: CASQGPGVNQPQHF. CDR3 sequence (DNA): TGTGCCAGCCAGGGGCCCGGAGTCAATCAGCCCCAGCATTTT. Supplemented by reference TRBV2 and TRBJ1-5, the full variable domain reads EPEVTQTPSHQVTQMGQEVILRCVPISNHLYFYWYRQILGQKVEFLVSFYNNEISEKSEIFDDQFSVERPDGSNFTLKIRSTKLEDSAMYFCASQGPGVNQPQHFGDGTRLSIL.

The rearrangement joins TRBV28 to TRBJ1-1; unclear D gene. CDR3 length: 13 residues. Trimming took off 2 bases at V and 5 bases at J, with 9 bases between the two ends. The germline V gene encodes CDR1 MDHEN and CDR2 SYDVKM. The CDR3 nucleotides read TGTGCCAGCAGTTTAGGAGGGAATACTGAAGCTTTCTTT. It specifies CASSLGGNTEAFF.

This rearrangement joins TRBV19 to TRBJ1-1; a weak D match, TRBD1 (5 bases). The CDR3 runs 15 residues. Germline CDR1 LNHDA, CDR2 SQIVND (reference sequence). V shed 7 bases and J shed 2 bases, with 17 bases lying between them. Here the CDR3 DNA reads TGTGCCAGTAACCTACGGGGGACGTATAACACTGAAGCTTTCTTT. Protein product: CASNLRGTYNTEAFF.

This clone has just a few counts. This chain joins TRBV7-9 and TRBJ2-3, with TRBD2 identical over 7 bases. The CDR3 contains 15 residues. The junction had 5 bases not matched to a gene; V was cut back by 5 bases and J by 0 bases. Germline values: CDR1 SEHNR, CDR2 FQNEAQ (reference sequence). CDR3 DNA sequence: TGTGCCAGCAGCGCCAGCGGGATTAGCACAGATACGCAGTATTTT. Translation: CASSASGISTDTQYF. The full variable domain, with the rest looked up from reference TRBV7-9 and TRBJ2-3, is DTGVSQNPRHKITKRGQNVTFRCDPISEHNRLYWYRQTLGQGPEFLTYFQNEAQLEKSRLLSDRFSAERPKGSFSTLEIQRTEQGDSAMYLCASSASGISTDTQYFGPGTRLTVL.

This clone has only a few counts. This chain links TRBV28 with TRBJ2-7, with TRBD2 identical over 12 bases. The V gene end was trimmed by 5 bases and the J gene end by 2 bases; junction bases not matched to a gene: 4. The CDR3 sequence is 15 residues long. Germline values: CDR1 MDHEN, CDR2 SYDVKM. The CDR3: CASSRGLAGAYEQYF. CDR3 sequence (DNA): TGTGCCAGCAGTCGGGGACTAGCGGGTGCCTACGAGCAGTACTTC.

The sample holds a few counts of this clone. The chain is built from TRBV19 and TRBJ1-5; 8 nucleotides match TRBD1. The V segment lost 8 bases and the J segment 4 bases; nucleotides outside the gene matches: 4. This CDR3 is 13 amino acids long. From germline, CDR1 is LNHDA and CDR2 SQIVND (reference sequence). CDR3 protein: CASRRQGNQPQHF. CDR3 sequence (DNA): TGTGCCAGTCGTAGACAGGGGAATCAGCCCCAGCATTTT. The whole variable domain, filled in from reference TRBV19 and TRBJ1-5, reads DGGITQSPKYLFRKEGQNVTLSCEQNLNHDAMYWYRQDPGQGLRLIYYSQIVNDFQKGDIAEGYSVSREKKESFPLTVTSAQKNPTAFYLCASRRQGNQPQHFGDGTRLSIL.

The chain employs TRBV5-1 and TRBJ1-5, with 9 bases matching TRBD1. The junction had 6 bases not matched to a gene; V was cut back by 1 base and J by 4 bases. This CDR3 region has 16 residues. Germline CDR1 reads SGHRS; CDR2 reads YFSETQ. The CDR3 nucleotides are TGCGCCAGCAGCTTGACCCCCGGACAGGGGAATCAGCCCCAGCATTTT. It encodes CASSLTPGQGNQPQHF.

The rearrangement links TRBV27 to TRBJ2-7; weak D call: TRBD2 (5 bases). Germline V gene data show CDR1 as MNHEY and CDR2 as SMNVEV (reference sequence). Deletions cut 5 bases from V and 5 bases from J, with 19 bases between. CDR3 length: 15 residues. The CDR3 DNA reads as TGTGCCAGCAGTGCGGACGGAGGCCTATACAACGAGCAGTACTTC. Encoded protein: CASSADGGLYNEQYF.

The CDR3 loop reads CASSPPGGYEQYF. Written as DNA, the CDR3 is TGTGCCAGTTCCCCACCCGGGGGGTACGAGCAGTACTTC. The genes are TRBV4-2 and TRBJ2-7; 7 bases are shared with TRBD2. Trimming at V came to 9 bases and at J to 4 bases, leaving 9 bases not matched to a gene. The germline V gene encodes CDR1 LGHNA and CDR2 YNFKEQ. This CDR3 comprises 13 residues.

This clone appeared a single time. The V and J genes are TRBV4-1 and TRBJ2-5, with 8 bases that match TRBD2. Gene TRBJ2-7 matches the end of the DNA better, so the J call may be wrong. The CDR3 extends over 16 amino acids. The germline CDR1 and CDR2 sequences are MGHRA and YSYEKL. CDR3 sequence reads: CASSGRLAYSSYEQYF. In DNA form, the CDR3 reads TGCGCCAGCAGCGGTCGACTAGCGTATAGCTCCTACGAGCAGTACTTC.

The rearrangement uses TRBV7-6 and TRBJ2-1; TRBD2 agrees at 12 bases. V was pared by 2 bases and J by 4 bases, with 18 bases of the junction left unmatched. Germline loops: CDR1 SGHVS, CDR2 FNYEAQ. CDR3 length: 21 amino acids. CDR3 DNA: TGTGCCAGCAGCTTATACCGGACTAGCGGGATTGGGCCTTATGAATACAATGAGCAGTTCTTC. Amino acid sequence: CASSLYRTSGIGPYEYNEQFF.